What follows are 22 T cell receptor beta chains derived from one specimen sequenced in a study of blood T cell repertoires in COVID-19. Some clones are missing from TCRdb's copy, which holds only in-frame ones; the method was immunoSEQ multiplex PCR. The sample gives a few hundred thousand clones, 85% to 90% of which show up once; about 9.4% is in the top ten. The sequencing input was PBMCs or T cells enriched from blood (not recorded which). These receptors all come from a woman between 45 and 60 years old who had recovered from COVID-19.

This chain joins TRBV9 and TRBJ2-7; possible D gene TRBD2, 5 bases. Germline values: CDR1 SGDLS, CDR2 YYNGEE. V was clipped by 4 bases and J by 7 bases, with 15 bases between them. The CDR3 has 13 amino acids. For the CDR3, the DNA is TGTGCCAGCAGCTCCCACGGGGTGGGAGAGCAGTACTTC. Translation gives CASSSHGVGEQYF.

In nucleotides, the CDR3 is TGTGCCAGCAGTCGGCGGGACAGTCGCAATCAGCCCCAGCATTTT. Translating it yields CASSRRDSRNQPQHF. The V and J genes are TRBV28 and TRBJ1-5; 7 bases are shared with TRBD1. From germline, CDR1 is MDHEN and CDR2 SYDVKM. This CDR3 spans 15 amino acids. J was trimmed by 2 bases and V by 5 bases; bases with no gene match: 6. Complete variable domain (other parts from reference TRBV28 and TRBJ1-5): DVKVTQSSRYLVKRTGEKVFLECVQDMDHENMFWYRQDPGLGLRLIYFSYDVKMKEKGDIPEGYSVSREKKERFSLILESASTNQTSMYLCASSRRDSRNQPQHFGDGTRLSIL.

The chain links TRBV14 to TRBJ1-6, with 8 bases that match TRBD1. V lost 3 bases to trimming and J lost 8 bases; unmatched junction nucleotides: 6. Germline loops: CDR1 SGHDN, CDR2 FVKESK. CDR3 length equals 15 residues. CDR3 nucleotide sequence: TGTGCCAGCAGCCAGCGGACAGGGAGGGATTCACCCCTCCACTTT. It is translated as CASSQRTGRDSPLHF.

The J gene is TRBJ1-2, the V gene TRBV2; a possible D gene is TRBD1 (5 bases). Germline V lookup: CDR1 SNHLY, CDR2 FYNNEI. Trimming pared 4 bases from V and 8 bases from J, leaving 17 bases between. The CDR3 runs 14 residues. CDR3: CASSVAMGLYGYTF. For the CDR3, the DNA is TGTGCCAGCAGTGTGGCAATGGGGCTGTACGGCTACACCTTC.

This chain joins TRBV2 and TRBJ1-6, with D possibly being TRBD1 (6 bases). The V gene's germline CDR1 is SNHLY and CDR2 FYNNEI. The CDR3 is made up of 16 amino acids. Trimming cost V 7 bases and J 0 bases, with 13 bases left between them. The CDR3 protein is CASTGRGSSYNSPLHF. The CDR3 DNA reads TGTGCCAGCACAGGCAGGGGAAGCTCCTATAATTCACCCCTCCACTTT.

V is TRBV28 and J is TRBJ2-1, with D maybe TRBD2 (5 bases). Germline V gene data show CDR1 as MDHEN and CDR2 as SYDVKM. Trimming cost V 2 bases and J 1 base, with 27 bases left between them. This CDR3 spans 21 amino acids. CDR3 region: CASSLPGGPADFTPSYNEQFF. The CDR3 DNA reads TGTGCCAGCAGTTTACCCGGAGGACCGGCCGACTTCACGCCGTCCTACAATGAGCAGTTCTTC.

The genes are TRBV7-2 and TRBJ2-2, with TRBD2 as a possible D gene (5 bases). V gave up 5 bases and J gave up 1 base, with 14 bases separating them. This CDR3 has 16 residues. Germline V CDR1 and CDR2: SGHTA, FQGNSA. DNA of the CDR3: TGTGCCAGCAGCCCGAGGGCTAATGGGAACACCGGGGAGCTGTTTTTT. Translated: CASSPRANGNTGELFF.

This rearrangement joins TRBV13 to TRBJ1-2, with 12 nucleotides matching TRBD1. The germline V gene has CDR1 PRHDT and CDR2 FYEKMQ (reference sequence). J lost 8 bases, V lost 5 bases, and 12 bases had no gene match. The CDR3 has 16 amino acids. In DNA, the CDR3 is TGTGCCAGCAGCACCCCCCGGGACAGGGGGCGGGGCGGCTACACCTTC. This sequence encodes CASSTPRDRGRGGYTF.

This clone was recorded only once. V and J are TRBV29-1 and TRBJ1-2; no clear D gene. The CDR3 consists of 11 residues. Germline CDR1 reads SQVTM; CDR2 reads ANQGSEA. The ends were cut back, 4 bases at V and 4 bases at J, with 7 bases in the middle. The CDR3, as DNA: TGCAGCGTTGCCACCGGCTATGGCTACACCTTC. This gives the protein CSVATGYGYTF.

The V and J genes are TRBV4-2 and TRBJ1-2; 7 bases fit TRBD1. This CDR3 is 20 amino acids long. J lost 8 bases, V lost 1 base, and 25 bases had no gene match. Germline V lookup: CDR1 LGHNA, CDR2 YNFKEQ. CDR3 DNA sequence: TGTGCCAGCAGCCAAGCTCTGGGCACAGAGGGGGCTGCCCTTTCGTGGGGCTACACCTTC. Its protein is CASSQALGTEGAALSWGYTF.

The V call is TRBV25-1, the J call TRBJ2-7, with D maybe TRBD1 (7 bases). The CDR3 extends over 15 amino acids. The germline V and J ends were trimmed by 2 bases and 3 bases, with 14 bases remaining between them. Germline CDR1 and CDR2: MGHDK and SYGVNS. The CDR3: CASSEPRGEGYEQYF. The CDR3 region has the DNA TGTGCCAGCAGTGAACCCAGGGGGGAAGGCTACGAGCAGTACTTC.

The CDR3 nucleotides read TGTGCCAGCAGGGAAGGGGGGGGTGGCTACACCTTC. As protein: CASREGGGGYTF. The chain recombines TRBV6-6 with TRBJ1-2; a possible D gene is TRBD1 (6 bases). Germline CDR1 and CDR2: MNHNY and SVGAGI (reference sequence). Trimming pared 6 bases from V and 7 bases from J, leaving 12 bases between. This CDR3 spans 12 amino acids.

This chain uses TRBV5-1 with TRBJ2-2; TRBD1 agrees at 7 bases. Germline trimming cut 0 bases from V and 5 bases from J; bases unmatched to any gene: 1. Germline assignment: CDR1 SGHRS and CDR2 YFSETQ. The CDR3 length is 14 residues. In DNA form, the CDR3 reads TGCGCCAGCAGCTTGGACAGGGGAACCGGGGAGCTGTTTTTT. Translating it yields CASSLDRGTGELFF. Complete variable domain (other parts from reference TRBV5-1 and TRBJ2-2): KAGVTQTPRYLIKTRGQQVTLSCSPISGHRSVSWYQQTPGQGLQFLFEYFSETQRNKGNFPGRFSGRQFSNSRSEMNVSTLELGDSALYLCASSLDRGTGELFFGEGSRLTVL.

The rearrangement links TRBV7-9 to TRBJ1-6; possibly TRBD1 for D (5 bases). The length of the CDR3 is 15 residues. Germline CDR1 is SEHNR and CDR2 is FQNEAQ (reference sequence). Trimming removed 3 bases at V and 6 bases at J, with 12 bases between. The CDR3, as DNA: TGTGCCAGCAGCTTGCAGGGAAGGAGTAATTCACCCCTCCACTTT. It encodes CASSLQGRSNSPLHF. Filled out from reference TRBV7-9 and TRBJ1-6, the complete variable domain reads DTGVSQNPRHKITKRGQNVTFRCDPISEHNRLYWYRQTLGQGPEFLTYFQNEAQLEKSRLLSDRFSAERPKGSFSTLEIQRTEQGDSAMYLCASSLQGRSNSPLHFGNGTRLTVT.

The chain recombines TRBV6-2 or TRBV6-3 with TRBJ2-4, with TRBD2 as a possible D gene (5 bases). Germline V gene lookup returns CDR1 MNHEY and CDR2 SVGEGT. The V and J ends lost 3 bases and 16 bases respectively, with 31 bases between them. The CDR3 is 17 residues long. CDR3 residues: CASSYEPGGRTRLAVYF. DNA of the CDR3: TGTGCCAGCAGTTATGAGCCCGGCGGACGGACTCGATTGGCCGTATACTTC.

This clone was detected only a few times. At the DNA level, this CDR3 is encoded by other sequences in the same sample as well. This chain links TRBV19 with TRBJ1-2; no reliable D call. The V end lost 7 bases, the J end lost 8 bases, and 14 bases lay between the germline ends. This CDR3 has 12 residues. CDR1 LNHDA and CDR2 SQIVND come from the germline V gene (reference sequence). The chain's CDR3 is CASNPGGLGYTF. The CDR3, as DNA: TGTGCCAGTAACCCGGGCGGACTGGGCTACACCTTC.

The V gene is TRBV4-2, the J gene TRBJ1-5; tentative D call: TRBD1 (5 bases). Trimming took 0 bases from V and 5 from J, leaving 11 bases between them. Germline V gene data show CDR1 as LGHNA and CDR2 as YNFKEQ. The CDR3 is made up of 15 amino acids. This CDR3 reads CASSQDFQGDQPQHF. The CDR3 DNA sequence: TGTGCCAGCAGCCAAGATTTCCAGGGTGATCAGCCCCAGCATTTT.

The CDR3 bases are TGCGCCAGCAGCCAAGTAGGAGGTAGCAATCAGCCCCAGCATTTT. This gives the protein CASSQVGGSNQPQHF. The rearrangement uses TRBV4-1 and TRBJ1-5; D remains unclear. The CDR3 consists of 15 residues. Germline lookup yields CDR1 MGHRA and CDR2 YSYEKL. V was pared by 1 base and J by 0 bases, with 7 bases between.

The chain is built from TRBV28 and TRBJ1-5, with D perhaps TRBD1 (6 bases). Trimming removed 1 base from V and 3 bases from J, with 10 bases in between. The CDR3 spans 15 residues. Germline V gene data show CDR1 as MDHEN and CDR2 as SYDVKM. CDR3 region: CASSLLAGVNQPQHF. The DNA of the CDR3 is TGTGCCAGCAGTTTATTGGCAGGGGTCAATCAGCCCCAGCATTTT.

The chain uses TRBV28 and TRBJ2-2; TRBD2 aligns across 8 bases. The V segment lost 8 bases and the J segment 4 bases; nucleotides outside the gene matches: 9. The CDR3 runs to 15 residues. The germline CDR1 and CDR2 sequences are MDHEN and SYDVKM. This CDR3 is CASYAGGQGTGELFF. CDR3 DNA: TGTGCCAGCTATGCGGGGGGTCAGGGCACCGGGGAGCTGTTTTTT.

This chain links TRBV5-1 with TRBJ2-5, with D perhaps TRBD2 (6 bases). This CDR3 is built from 13 residues. Trimming left V 10 bases short and J 4 bases short, with 17 bases between. In germline, CDR1 is SGHRS, CDR2 YFSETQ. CDR3 nucleotides: TGCGCCTCAAGGAGGGGCGCGACAGAGACCCAGTACTTC. It specifies CASRRGATETQYF. The complete variable domain, with remaining parts taken from reference TRBV5-1 and TRBJ2-5, reads KAGVTQTPRYLIKTRGQQVTLSCSPISGHRSVSWYQQTPGQGLQFLFEYFSETQRNKGNFPGRFSGRQFSNSRSEMNVSTLELGDSALYLCASRRGATETQYFGPGTRLLVL.

The chain is built from TRBV21-1 and TRBJ1-1. TRBV21-1 corresponds to a pseudogene. CDR3 length equals 14 residues. CDR3 sequence: CASKPGYNFAGAFF. The CDR3, as DNA: TGTGCCAGCAAACCGGGGTATAATTTCGCGGGAGCTTTCTTT.